This T cell receptor beta chain was recorded in a study of T cell changes during pregnancy in multiple sclerosis. The CDR3 is 14 amino acids. CDR1 and CDR2 from the germline V gene are SNHLY and FYNNEI. On this clone: The junction differs from germline at one of its ends, possibly a read error.

Data came from immunoSEQ multiplex PCR; TCRdb stores just in-frame clones and leaves some out. The sample lists 25,000 to 30,000 clones, around nine tenths occurring once. This receptor was identified in a female donor with multiple sclerosis, enrolled in a pregnancy study. This rearrangement joins TRBV2 to TRBJ2-2, with D perhaps matching TRBD2 (5 bases). Sample: CD8+ T cells from peripheral blood mononuclear cells, taken before pregnancy. CDR3 loop: CASREGGYTGELFF. The CDR3 DNA reads TGTGCCAGCAGAGAAGGAGGCTACACCGGGGAGCTGTTTTTT.